A single sample gave rise to the 31 T cell receptor beta chains below, sequenced in a study of OX40 agonist ivuxolimab in advanced cancers. This table comes from immunoSEQ multiplex PCR, and its TCRdb copy is limited to in-frame clones, with some not included. The data hold approximately 90,000 clones, with 85% to 90% observed a single time. This material consisted of CD4+ or CD8+ T cells sorted from blood, taken in a trial of the OX40 agonist ivuxolimab. These receptors all come from an adult with an advanced solid tumor such as melanoma, head and neck, liver or kidney cancer.

J is TRBJ1-1 and V is TRBV7-2, with 9 bases aligning to TRBD1. V lost 3 bases, J lost 12 bases, and 5 bases stayed unmatched. Germline CDR1 reads SGHTA; CDR2 reads FQGNSA. The CDR3 is 12 amino acids. The CDR3 coding sequence is TGTGCCAGCAGCTTCGGACAGGGGAAAACTTTCTTT. Translation: CASSFGQGKTFF.

The genes are TRBV10-3 and TRBJ2-3; D could derive from TRBD1 or TRBD2 (6 bases each). The CDR3 runs to 13 residues. Germline V gene sequence: CDR1 ENHRY, CDR2 SYGVKD. V gave up 10 bases and J gave up 0 bases, with 11 bases separating them. The chain's CDR3 is CARGATSTDTQYF. The DNA for the CDR3 is TGTGCCAGGGGGGCGACTAGCACAGATACGCAGTATTTT.

CDR3 region: CSVGDGASGNTIYF. CDR3 sequence (DNA): TGCAGCGTAGGGGACGGAGCAAGCGGAAACACCATATATTTT. The genes are TRBV29-1 and TRBJ1-3; a weak D match, TRBD1 (5 bases). This CDR3 has 14 amino acids. CDR1 and CDR2 from the germline V gene are SQVTM and ANQGSEA. Trimming left V 6 bases short and J 4 bases short, with 16 bases between.

The rearrangement uses TRBV6-5 and TRBJ2-7; 8 bases fit TRBD1. V lost 7 bases, J lost 2 bases, and 7 bases stayed unmatched. CDR3 length equals 14 residues. CDR1 MNHEY and CDR2 SVGAGI come from the germline V gene. The CDR3, as DNA: TGTGCCAGCACCAACAGGGGGACGACCTACGAGCAGTACTTC. It specifies CASTNRGTTYEQYF.

This chain connects TRBV28 to TRBJ1-1; D call uncertain. CDR1 and CDR2 from the germline V gene are MDHEN and SYDVKM. The V gene lost 6 bases and the J gene lost 6 bases, with 14 bases spanning the gap. The CDR3 has 13 residues. The CDR3 nucleotides are TGTGCCAGCAGCCTGTCGACTGTCTCTGAAGCTTTCTTT. As protein: CASSLSTVSEAFF.

The genes are TRBV6-6 and TRBJ2-3, with D unclear. Trimming left V 2 bases short and J 4 bases short, with 4 bases between. The germline V gene encodes CDR1 MNHNY and CDR2 SVGAGI (reference sequence). This CDR3 is 12 amino acids long. The CDR3 DNA reads as TGTGCCAGCAGTTACCTGGCAGATACGCAGTATTTT. This sequence encodes CASSYLADTQYF.

The gene calls are TRBV27 and TRBJ2-6; D assignment may be TRBD1 or TRBD2 (5 bases each). CDR1 and CDR2 (germline): MNHEY, SMNVEV (reference sequence). V was clipped by 0 bases and J by 0 bases, with 12 bases between them. This CDR3 contains 18 residues. As DNA, the CDR3 is TGTGCCAGCAGTTTATCGAGAGGGGCCATCTCTGGGGCCAACGTCCTGACTTTC. This sequence encodes CASSLSRGAISGANVLTF.

This chain links TRBV5-4 with TRBJ1-1, with TRBD1 identical over 8 bases. Looked up from germline, CDR1 is SGHNT and CDR2 is YYREEE (reference sequence). Trimming at V came to 0 bases and at J to 9 bases, leaving 4 bases not matched to a gene. The CDR3 totals 13 residues. The CDR3 sequence is CASSLGGTGKAFF. The CDR3 nucleotides read TGTGCCAGCAGCTTGGGGGGGACAGGAAAAGCTTTCTTT.

The chain uses TRBV11-3 and TRBJ2-3, with TRBD1 identical over 7 bases. CDR1 and CDR2 (germline): SGHNT, YENEEA. After removal of 5 bases from V and 4 bases from J, the junction contained 3 bases not matched to a gene. The CDR3 has 13 amino acids. CDR3 DNA sequence: TGTGCCAGCAGCCGTGACAGGGCAGATACGCAGTATTTT. It yields the protein CASSRDRADTQYF.

The rearrangement uses TRBV7-2 and TRBJ2-2, with 7 bases identical to TRBD1. Germline trimming cut 5 bases from V and 4 bases from J; bases unmatched to any gene: 7. Germline lookup yields CDR1 SGHTA and CDR2 FQGNSA. The CDR3 length is 15 residues. The CDR3 spells CASSPIGDSTGELFF. The CDR3 nucleotides read TGTGCCAGCAGCCCGATCGGGGACAGCACCGGGGAGCTGTTTTTT.

V usage is TRBV9 and J usage is TRBJ1-4; 7 bases line up with TRBD1. The length of the CDR3 is 15 residues. V shed 0 bases and J 5 bases; nucleotides not matched to a gene: 4. Per the germline V gene, CDR1 is SGDLS and CDR2 is YYNGEE. The CDR3 is CASSVVGTENEKLFF. DNA for the CDR3: TGTGCCAGCAGCGTAGTAGGGACAGAAAATGAAAAACTGTTTTTT. The complete variable domain, with remaining parts taken from reference TRBV9 and TRBJ1-4, reads DSGVTQTPKHLITATGQRVTLRCSPRSGDLSVYWYQQSLDQGLQFLIQYYNGEERAKGNILERFSAQQFPDLHSELNLSSLELGDSALYFCASSVVGTENEKLFFGSGTQLSVL.

The chain has TRBV2 and TRBJ1-3, with 7 positions matching TRBD1. The trim removed 7 bases at V and 4 bases at J, leaving 13 bases unmatched. The CDR3 sequence is 16 residues long. Germline V gives CDR1 SNHLY, CDR2 FYNNEI. The CDR3 loop is CASTPGPQGVGNTIYF. As DNA, the CDR3 is TGTGCCAGCACCCCCGGGCCTCAGGGGGTCGGAAACACCATATATTTT. The whole variable domain, remainder taken from reference TRBV2 and TRBJ1-3, is EPEVTQTPSHQVTQMGQEVILRCVPISNHLYFYWYRQILGQKVEFLVSFYNNEISEKSEIFDDQFSVERPDGSNFTLKIRSTKLEDSAMYFCASTPGPQGVGNTIYFGEGSWLTVV.

The rearrangement links TRBV2 to TRBJ1-1; D uncertain. Trimming cost V 4 bases and J 9 bases, with 12 bases left between them. This CDR3 spans 12 amino acids. Germline values: CDR1 SNHLY, CDR2 FYNNEI. CDR3 in DNA: TGTGCCAGCAGTGGGGAGAGGGTTAAAGCTTTCTTT. As protein: CASSGERVKAFF.

A single count supports this clone. The sample carries other DNA sequences with the same CDR3. The V and J genes are TRBV7-9 and TRBJ1-1, with a weak D call TRBD1 (6 bases). V shed 1 base and J shed 4 bases, with 7 bases lying between them. From germline, CDR1 is SEHNR and CDR2 FQNEAQ (reference sequence). The CDR3 contains 13 residues. This CDR3 reads CASSLEGGTEAFF. The CDR3 nucleotides read TGTGCCAGCAGCTTAGAGGGGGGCACTGAAGCTTTCTTT.

The V call is TRBV5-1, the J call TRBJ2-7, with D possibly TRBD2 on 6 matching bases. This CDR3 has 16 amino acids. V gave up 0 bases and J gave up 2 bases, with 15 bases separating them. The germline V gene has CDR1 SGHRS and CDR2 YFSETQ. CDR3 loop: CASSLESPGGAYEQYF. The CDR3 DNA reads as TGCGCCAGCAGCTTGGAAAGTCCCGGGGGAGCCTACGAGCAGTACTTC. The entire variable domain, with the rest obtained from reference TRBV5-1 and TRBJ2-7, is as follows: KAGVTQTPRYLIKTRGQQVTLSCSPISGHRSVSWYQQTPGQGLQFLFEYFSETQRNKGNFPGRFSGRQFSNSRSEMNVSTLELGDSALYLCASSLESPGGAYEQYFGPGTRLTVT.

The V and J genes are TRBV6-5 and TRBJ1-2, with 7 bases that match TRBD1. The germline V gene encodes CDR1 MNHEY and CDR2 SVGAGI. J gave up 8 bases and V 6 bases, and 12 bases lay outside the gene matches. The CDR3 length is 14 residues. In DNA form, the CDR3 reads TGTGCCAGCAGCCTATCGGCCAGGGGGATAGGCTACACCTTC. Translated: CASSLSARGIGYTF.

The chain combines TRBV2 with TRBJ1-6; no definite D call. Trimming took off 8 bases at V and 7 bases at J, with 9 bases between the two ends. CDR3 length: 12 amino acids. Per germline, CDR1 SNHLY and CDR2 FYNNEI. In DNA, the CDR3 is TGTGCCAGCGAGAGGCAGAATTCACCCCTCCACTTT. Translating it yields CASERQNSPLHF. Using reference TRBV2 and TRBJ1-6 for the parts outside the CDR3, the full variable domain is EPEVTQTPSHQVTQMGQEVILRCVPISNHLYFYWYRQILGQKVEFLVSFYNNEISEKSEIFDDQFSVERPDGSNFTLKIRSTKLEDSAMYFCASERQNSPLHFGNGTRLTVT.

This chain connects TRBV5-1 to TRBJ2-1, with 8 positions matching TRBD1. Germline CDR1 reads SGHRS; CDR2 reads YFSETQ. Trimming removed 3 bases from V and 3 bases from J; junction bases left unmatched: 5. The CDR3 is made up of 15 amino acids. Written as DNA, the CDR3 is TGCGCCAGCAGCTCATCCGGGACAGGCTACAATGAGCAGTTCTTC. This codes for CASSSSGTGYNEQFF.

The genes are TRBV7-2 and TRBJ2-7; 8 positions match TRBD1. Trimming removed 6 bases from V and 5 bases from J; junction bases left unmatched: 9. CDR3 length: 14 amino acids. CDR1 SGHTA and CDR2 FQGNSA come from the germline V gene. The CDR3 DNA reads as TGTGCCAGCAGTGCAGGGGGCGAAATACACGAGCAGTACTTC. It translates to CASSAGGEIHEQYF.

The V call is TRBV21-1, the J call TRBJ1-1. TRBV21-1 is a pseudogene. This CDR3 is 13 amino acids long. CDR3 residues: CASSKGGSTEAFF. The CDR3 coding sequence is TGTGCCAGCAGCAAAGGGGGGAGCACTGAAGCTTTCTTT.

The CDR3 sequence: CASSILGTGTGVLQYF. In DNA, the CDR3 is TGTGCCAGCAGCATATTGGGTACCGGGACAGGGGTTTTGCAGTACTTC. V gene TRBV5-6 combines with J gene TRBJ2-7, with TRBD1 matching over 10 bases. Germline lookup yields CDR1 SGHDT and CDR2 YYEEEE. The CDR3 length is 16 residues. Losses at the gene ends were 4 bases for V and 9 bases for J; bases not matched to a gene: 16. The whole variable domain, filled in from reference TRBV5-6 and TRBJ2-7, reads DAGVTQSPTHLIKTRGQQVTLRCSPKSGHDTVSWYQQALGQGPQFIFQYYEEEERQRGNFPDRFSGHQFPNYSSELNVNALLLGDSALYLCASSILGTGTGVLQYFGPGTRLTVT.

This clone occurred a few times. The rearrangement uses TRBV7-9 and TRBJ1-4; a weak D match, TRBD1 (6 bases). The CDR3 loop spans 14 amino acids. The germline V gene encodes CDR1 SEHNR and CDR2 FQNEAQ (reference sequence). V was trimmed by 5 bases and J by 2 bases, leaving 9 bases between them. The CDR3 sequence: CASSPQGTNEKLFF. CDR3 nucleotide sequence: TGTGCCAGCAGCCCCCAGGGGACTAATGAAAAACTGTTTTTT.

This clone was recorded once. This chain uses TRBV30 with TRBJ2-2; maybe TRBD2 (6 bases). The CDR3 has 15 amino acids. The germline gives CDR1 GTSNPN, CDR2 SVGIG (reference sequence). Trimming pared 0 bases from V and 4 bases from J, leaving 12 bases between. CDR3 amino acids: CAWSVKLGGTGELFF. The CDR3 region has the DNA TGTGCCTGGAGTGTAAAGTTGGGGGGCACCGGGGAGCTGTTTTTT.

In its sample, this clone was seen a few times. DNA of the CDR3: TGTGCCAGTAGTGTGACAGGGGTTTCTACTGAAGCTTTCTTT. Residues: CASSVTGVSTEAFF. The rearrangement links TRBV19 to TRBJ1-1; 8 bases map to TRBD1. V lost 5 bases to trimming and J lost 5 bases; unmatched junction nucleotides: 7. Germline V gene lookup returns CDR1 LNHDA and CDR2 SQIVND (reference sequence). The CDR3 contains 14 residues. Using reference TRBV19 and TRBJ1-1 for the parts outside the CDR3, the full variable domain is DGGITQSPKYLFRKEGQNVTLSCEQNLNHDAMYWYRQDPGQGLRLIYYSQIVNDFQKGDIAEGYSVSREKKESFPLTVTSAQKNPTAFYLCASSVTGVSTEAFFGQGTRLTVV.

The chain has TRBV27 and TRBJ1-5, with TRBD1 identical over 9 bases. The CDR3 length is 16 residues. With 7 bases clipped from V and 2 bases from J, the junction kept 9 bases outside the gene matches. Germline CDR1 and CDR2: MNHEY and SMNVEV (reference sequence). The CDR3 DNA reads TGTGCCAGCAAAACCGGGACAGGGTCTCGCAATCAGCCCCAGCATTTT. This encodes CASKTGTGSRNQPQHF.

V is TRBV29-1 and J is TRBJ1-1; 8 positions agree with TRBD1. Trimming took 6 bases from V and 1 from J; bases not matched to a gene: 4. The germline V gene has CDR1 SQVTM and CDR2 ANQGSEA. The CDR3 has 13 amino acids. The CDR3 spells CSVGDRPNTEAFF. In nucleotides, the CDR3 is TGCAGCGTGGGGGACAGGCCGAACACTGAAGCTTTCTTT.

This chain joins TRBV28 and TRBJ1-5, with D unresolved. Per the germline V gene, CDR1 is MDHEN and CDR2 is SYDVKM. V gave up 6 bases and J gave up 6 bases, with 15 bases separating them. The CDR3 spans 14 residues. In DNA form, the CDR3 reads TGTGCCAGCAGCCTCCTGGGCTACAGTCAGCCCCAGCATTTT. Its protein product is CASSLLGYSQPQHF.

The rearrangement links TRBV6-5 to TRBJ2-1; 9 bases align to TRBD2. The V segment lost 2 bases and the J segment 9 bases; nucleotides outside the gene matches: 8. Germline CDR1 MNHEY, CDR2 SVGAGI. The CDR3 consists of 15 residues. The CDR3, as DNA: TGTGCCAGCAGTTACCCCGGCCTAGCGGGATCTGAGCAGTTCTTC. The encoded protein is CASSYPGLAGSEQFF.

The chain employs TRBV18 and TRBJ2-3; D is unclear. The CDR3 contains 13 residues. V was shortened by 3 bases and J by 2 bases, with 6 bases between the two germline ends. Germline V gives CDR1 KGHSH, CDR2 LQKENI. CDR3 DNA sequence: TGTGCCAGCTCACCTCGACTCACAGATACGCAGTATTTT. It yields the protein CASSPRLTDTQYF.

V is TRBV18 and J is TRBJ1-1; possibly TRBD1 for D (5 bases). The V gene's germline CDR1 is KGHSH and CDR2 LQKENI. V shed 3 bases and J shed 5 bases, with 13 bases lying between them. CDR3 length: 14 amino acids. The CDR3 here is CASSPPGGPTEAFF. DNA for the CDR3: TGTGCCAGCTCACCGCCCGGGGGACCAACTGAAGCTTTCTTT.

V gene TRBV5-1 combines with J gene TRBJ1-5; D is uncertain. Trimming cost V 0 bases and J 7 bases, with 14 bases left between them. The CDR3 is 15 residues long. Germline lookup yields CDR1 SGHRS and CDR2 YFSETQ. For the CDR3, the DNA is TGCGCCAGCAGCTTGGATGCGGATTTAAGACAGCCCCAGCATTTT. The encoded protein is CASSLDADLRQPQHF.